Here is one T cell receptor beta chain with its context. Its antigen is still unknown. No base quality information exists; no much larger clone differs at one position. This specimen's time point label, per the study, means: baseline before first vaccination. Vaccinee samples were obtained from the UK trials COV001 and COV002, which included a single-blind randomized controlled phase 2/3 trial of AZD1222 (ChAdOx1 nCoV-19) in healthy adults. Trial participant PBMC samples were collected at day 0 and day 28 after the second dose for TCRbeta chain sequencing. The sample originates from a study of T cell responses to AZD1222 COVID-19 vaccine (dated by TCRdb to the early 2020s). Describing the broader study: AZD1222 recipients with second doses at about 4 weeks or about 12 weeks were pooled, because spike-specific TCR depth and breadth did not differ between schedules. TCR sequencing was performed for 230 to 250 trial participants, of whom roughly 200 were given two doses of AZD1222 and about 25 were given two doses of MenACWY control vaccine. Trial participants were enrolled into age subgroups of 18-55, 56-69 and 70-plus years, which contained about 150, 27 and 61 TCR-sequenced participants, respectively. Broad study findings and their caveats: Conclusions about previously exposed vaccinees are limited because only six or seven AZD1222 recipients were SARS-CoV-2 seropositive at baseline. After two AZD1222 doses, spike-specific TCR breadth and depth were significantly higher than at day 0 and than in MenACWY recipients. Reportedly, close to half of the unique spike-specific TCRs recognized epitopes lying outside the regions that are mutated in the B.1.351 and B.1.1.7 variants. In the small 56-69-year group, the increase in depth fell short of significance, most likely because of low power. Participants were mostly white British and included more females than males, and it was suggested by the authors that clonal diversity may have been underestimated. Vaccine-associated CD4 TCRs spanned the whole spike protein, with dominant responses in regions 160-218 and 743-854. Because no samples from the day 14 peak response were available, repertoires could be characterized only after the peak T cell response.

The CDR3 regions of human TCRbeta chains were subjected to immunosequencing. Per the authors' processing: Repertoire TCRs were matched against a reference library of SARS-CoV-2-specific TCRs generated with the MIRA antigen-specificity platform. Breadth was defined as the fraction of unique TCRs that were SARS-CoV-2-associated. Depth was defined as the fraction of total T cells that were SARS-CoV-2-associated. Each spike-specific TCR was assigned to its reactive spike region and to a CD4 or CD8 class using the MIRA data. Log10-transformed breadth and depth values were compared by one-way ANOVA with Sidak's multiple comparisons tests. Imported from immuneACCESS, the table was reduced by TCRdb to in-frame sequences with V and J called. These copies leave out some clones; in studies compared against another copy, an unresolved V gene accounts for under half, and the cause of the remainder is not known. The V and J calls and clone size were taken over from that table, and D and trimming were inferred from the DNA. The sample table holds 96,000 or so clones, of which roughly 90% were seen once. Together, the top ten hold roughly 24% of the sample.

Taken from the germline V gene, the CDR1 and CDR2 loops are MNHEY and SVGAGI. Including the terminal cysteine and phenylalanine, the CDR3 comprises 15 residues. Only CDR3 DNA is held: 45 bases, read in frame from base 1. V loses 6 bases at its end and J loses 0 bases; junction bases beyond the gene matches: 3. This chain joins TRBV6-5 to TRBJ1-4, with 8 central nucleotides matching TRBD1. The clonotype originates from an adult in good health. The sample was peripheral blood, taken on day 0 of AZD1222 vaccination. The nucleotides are TGTGCCAGCAGCCCAGGGGGCGCAACTAATGAAAAACTGTTTTTT. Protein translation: CASSPGGATNEKLFF.